This T cell receptor (beta chain) was retrieved from a study of cytomegalovirus exposure and HLA in healthy donors. Findings of the study overall: Later findings reportedly placed an Asian-associated ancestry cluster below the approximately 620-donor mean for N-insertions. According to reports, the classifier identified cytomegalovirus status with high specificity and sensitivity. The study put roughly 160 TCR beta chains on its list as cytomegalovirus-associated. A later analysis linked a missense variant in DCLRE1C to the trimming of TCR beta V and J genes.

Vbeta (60) and Jbeta (13) primers were used in the PCR. Repertoires were generated with immunoSEQ multiplex PCR, while TCRdb's copy carries only in-frame clones and drops some. The sample consists of over 100,000 clones, 75% to 85% of them appearing once. Concerning this clone: What it binds is not known.

This TCR was sampled from a woman under 30 in good health and CMV-seropositive. Sequences were obtained from PBMCs.

The CDR3 reads CASSSDRGAYEQYF. In nucleotides, the CDR3 is TGTGCCAGCAGCTCCGACAGGGGAGCCTACGAGCAGTACTTC. The V and J genes are TRBV5-4 and TRBJ2-7; 8 nucleotides line up with TRBD1. Trimming removed 3 bases from V and 2 bases from J; junction bases left unmatched: 4. CDR3 length: 14 residues. In germline, CDR1 is SGHNT, CDR2 YYREEE (reference sequence).